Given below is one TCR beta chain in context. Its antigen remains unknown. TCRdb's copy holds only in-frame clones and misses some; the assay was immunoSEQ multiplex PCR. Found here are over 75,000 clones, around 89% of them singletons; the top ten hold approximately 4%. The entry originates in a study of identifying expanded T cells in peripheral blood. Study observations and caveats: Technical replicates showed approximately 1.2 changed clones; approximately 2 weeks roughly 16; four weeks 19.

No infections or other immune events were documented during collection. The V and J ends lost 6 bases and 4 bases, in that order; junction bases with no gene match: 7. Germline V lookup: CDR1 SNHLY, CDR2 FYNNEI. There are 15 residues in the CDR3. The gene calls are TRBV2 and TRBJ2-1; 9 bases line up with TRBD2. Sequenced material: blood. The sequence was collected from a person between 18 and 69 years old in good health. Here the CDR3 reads CASRGSGGEYNEQFF. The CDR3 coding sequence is TGTGCCAGCAGAGGTAGCGGGGGCGAGTACAATGAGCAGTTCTTC. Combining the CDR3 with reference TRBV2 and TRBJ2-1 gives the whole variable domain EPEVTQTPSHQVTQMGQEVILRCVPISNHLYFYWYRQILGQKVEFLVSFYNNEISEKSEIFDDQFSVERPDGSNFTLKIRSTKLEDSAMYFCASRGSGGEYNEQFFGPGTRLTVL.